Shown below are 30 T cell receptor beta chains from a single sample sequenced in a study of Ad26.COV2.S vaccination and SARS-CoV-2 variants. Documented treatment: 19 received Ad26.COV2.S at low or high dose, single or two shots; about five received placebo; per-sample allocation not given. Collection of samples fell on day 63 after the first vaccine or placebo injection. Some clones are missing from TCRdb's copy, which holds only in-frame ones; the method was immunoSEQ multiplex PCR. This sample has around 450,000 clones, with around 90% found just once. This specimen consisted of peripheral blood, obtained in a trial of Ad26.COV2.S vaccine versus placebo. These receptor sequences come from a person aged 18 to 59 who received the Ad26.COV2.S COVID-19 vaccine or a placebo.

The chain joins TRBV11-2 to TRBJ2-1, with 7 bases fitting TRBD2. CDR3 length equals 17 residues. The ends lost 1 base at V and 4 bases at J; junction bases unmatched: 10. CDR1 is SGHAT and CDR2 is FQNNGV in the germline V gene. CDR3 sequence (DNA): TGTGCCAGCAGCTTAGTTTACGAGGGAGGGCGTTACAATGAGCAGTTCTTC. Its translation is CASSLVYEGGRYNEQFF.

This chain connects TRBV11-2 to TRBJ1-5, with unresolved D. CDR1 and CDR2 (germline): SGHAT, FQNNGV. The CDR3 is made up of 15 amino acids. V was cut by 1 base and J by 3 bases, with 10 bases left in between. The DNA of the CDR3 is TGTGCCAGCAGCTTAGGGGCCATCGACAATCAGCCCCAGCATTTT. Protein sequence: CASSLGAIDNQPQHF.

CDR3 nucleotides: TGTGCCAGCAGCGCTAGGGGTGGCAAAAACATTCAGTACTTC. This sequence encodes CASSARGGKNIQYF. The chain has TRBV9 and TRBJ2-4; D is perhaps TRBD1 (5 bases). CDR3 length: 14 amino acids. The germline gives CDR1 SGDLS, CDR2 YYNGEE. Trimming removed 3 bases at V and 3 bases at J, with 10 bases between.

The CDR3 nucleotides are TGTGCCAGCAGTGCCTTGGACAGGGATTTTCAGCCCCAGCATTTT. Its protein product is CASSALDRDFQPQHF. This chain links TRBV28 with TRBJ1-5; 8 nucleotides match TRBD1. J lost 6 bases, V lost 5 bases, and 9 bases had no gene match. Germline CDR1 and CDR2: MDHEN and SYDVKM. The CDR3 consists of 15 residues.

The V gene is TRBV5-6, the J gene TRBJ2-1; weak D call: TRBD1 (5 bases). The CDR3 sequence is 12 residues long. Germline CDR1 reads SGHDT; CDR2 reads YYEEEE. The V end was cut by 2 bases, the J end by 6 bases, with 6 bases between. Written as DNA, the CDR3 is TGTGCCAGCAGCTTAACAGGCAATGAGCAGTTCTTC. Its translation: CASSLTGNEQFF.

This chain connects TRBV7-6 to TRBJ2-3, with 11 bases aligning to TRBD2. V was clipped by 1 base and J by 8 bases; unmatched bases: 11. This CDR3 is built from 17 residues. The germline V gene encodes CDR1 SGHVS and CDR2 FNYEAQ. The CDR3: CASSLEVAGGIHGTQYF. The CDR3 nucleotides read TGTGCCAGCAGCTTAGAGGTAGCGGGGGGGATTCATGGTACGCAGTATTTT.

The V call is TRBV7-9, the J call TRBJ2-1, with 8 positions matching TRBD2. V lost 3 bases, J lost 8 bases, and 3 bases stayed unmatched. CDR1 SEHNR and CDR2 FQNEAQ come from the germline V gene (reference sequence). There are 13 residues in the CDR3. DNA for the CDR3: TGTGCCAGCAGCTTCCGGGAGGGGGATGAGCAGTTCTTC. Its protein is CASSFREGDEQFF.

This chain connects TRBV5-1 to TRBJ2-5; 9 bases match TRBD1. The V and J ends lost 4 bases and 4 bases, in that order; junction bases with no gene match: 5. Germline V gene sequence: CDR1 SGHRS, CDR2 YFSETQ. This CDR3 has 14 amino acids. The CDR3: CASSRTGDIETQYF. CDR3 in DNA: TGCGCCAGCAGCCGGACAGGGGATATAGAGACCCAGTACTTC. Together with reference TRBV5-1 and TRBJ2-5, the CDR3 gives the full variable domain: KAGVTQTPRYLIKTRGQQVTLSCSPISGHRSVSWYQQTPGQGLQFLFEYFSETQRNKGNFPGRFSGRQFSNSRSEMNVSTLELGDSALYLCASSRTGDIETQYFGPGTRLLVL.

The chain couples TRBV7-2 to TRBJ1-3; 8 bases fit TRBD1. The CDR3 length is 16 residues. Germline-derived CDR1 and CDR2 are SGHTA and FQGNSA. Trimming at V came to 5 bases and at J to 2 bases, leaving 8 bases not matched to a gene. This CDR3 reads CASSVPGQGPGNTIYF. The CDR3 DNA follows: TGTGCCAGCAGCGTACCAGGACAGGGTCCTGGAAACACCATATATTTT. The whole variable domain, remainder taken from reference TRBV7-2 and TRBJ1-3, is GAGVSQSPSNKVTEKGKDVELRCDPISGHTALYWYRQSLGQGLEFLIYFQGNSAPDKSGLPSDRFSAERTGGSVSTLTIQRTQQEDSAVYLCASSVPGQGPGNTIYFGEGSWLTVV.

The chain is built from TRBV5-4 and TRBJ1-1; D possibly corresponds to TRBD1 (5 bases). Trimming left V 9 bases short and J 2 bases short, with 17 bases between. Germline V CDR1 and CDR2: SGHNT, YYREEE (reference sequence). The CDR3 contains 14 residues. In DNA form, the CDR3 reads TGTGCCACCTCGGGGGGGACGAGAAACACTGAAGCTTTCTTT. Protein: CATSGGTRNTEAFF.

The V and J genes are TRBV19 and TRBJ2-3; 7 bases are a match to TRBD2. This CDR3 has 16 amino acids. V gave up 5 bases and J gave up 0 bases; unmatched junction bases: 8. CDR1 LNHDA and CDR2 SQIVND come from the germline V gene (reference sequence). CDR3 DNA: TGTGCCAGTAGTTCGGGGGGACGATATAGCACAGATACGCAGTATTTT. Amino acid sequence: CASSSGGRYSTDTQYF.

This chain links TRBV6-6 with TRBJ1-1, with TRBD1 matching 9 bases. In germline, CDR1 is MNHNY, CDR2 SVGAGI (reference sequence). Losses at the gene ends were 2 bases for V and 4 bases for J; bases not matched to a gene: 5. The CDR3 runs 15 residues. The CDR3 DNA sequence: TGTGCCAGCAGTTACCCGACAGGGGGTATCACTGAAGCTTTCTTT. Its translation: CASSYPTGGITEAFF.

This chain uses TRBV29-1 with TRBJ1-1; TRBD1 is a possible D gene (5 bases). Per the germline V gene, CDR1 is SQVTM and CDR2 is ANQGSEA. The V gene lost 7 bases and the J gene lost 7 bases, with 7 bases spanning the gap. The CDR3 spans 9 residues. CDR3 nucleotide sequence: TGCAGCGGGGGACGTGAAGCTTTCTTT. Its protein is CSGGREAFF.

The chain is built from TRBV7-9 and TRBJ2-1; D is perhaps TRBD1 or TRBD2 (5 bases each). Deletions cut 0 bases from V and 4 bases from J, with 16 bases between. CDR1 and CDR2 (germline): SEHNR, FQNEAQ (reference sequence). This CDR3 comprises 17 residues. In DNA, the CDR3 is TGTGCCAGCAGCTTAGCGAGGGGTGGAAGGGTGTACAATGAGCAGTTCTTC. It encodes CASSLARGGRVYNEQFF. Complete variable domain (other parts from reference TRBV7-9 and TRBJ2-1): DTGVSQNPRHKITKRGQNVTFRCDPISEHNRLYWYRQTLGQGPEFLTYFQNEAQLEKSRLLSDRFSAERPKGSFSTLEIQRTEQGDSAMYLCASSLARGGRVYNEQFFGPGTRLTVL.

In this sample, this clone turned up once. The chain has TRBV7-2 and TRBJ1-4; a possible D gene is TRBD1 (5 bases). This CDR3 spans 13 amino acids. Deletions cut 5 bases from V and 7 bases from J, with 11 bases between. The germline V gene encodes CDR1 SGHTA and CDR2 FQGNSA. For the CDR3, the DNA is TGTGCCAGCAGCGTTGACAGTATTGAAAAACTGTTTTTT. It encodes CASSVDSIEKLFF.

V and J are TRBV3-1 (or the pseudogene TRBV3-2) and TRBJ2-7; tentative D call: TRBD1 (6 bases). The CDR3 is 14 residues long. With 3 bases removed from V and 3 bases from J, the gap between germline ends came to 12 bases. Germline CDR1 and CDR2: LGHDT and YNNKEL (reference sequence). CDR3 residues: CASSHFDRYYEQYF. The CDR3 bases are TGTGCCAGCAGCCATTTTGACAGGTACTACGAGCAGTACTTC.

The chain employs TRBV19 and TRBJ2-2; perhaps TRBD1 as D (6 bases). Per germline, CDR1 LNHDA and CDR2 SQIVND (reference sequence). This CDR3 is built from 17 residues. V lost 5 bases and J lost 1, with 17 bases in between. Here the CDR3 reads CASSPRFSRGNTGELFF. The CDR3 bases are TGTGCCAGTAGTCCTCGCTTTTCCAGGGGGAACACCGGGGAGCTGTTTTTT.

The chain combines TRBV28 with TRBJ2-1; 8 bases agree with TRBD1. The CDR3 totals 16 residues. The trim removed 7 bases at V and 9 bases at J, leaving 17 bases unmatched. CDR1 is MDHEN, CDR2 SYDVKM, per germline. The chain's CDR3 is CASTNSGQEGWGEQFF. CDR3 DNA sequence: TGTGCCAGCACAAACTCGGGACAGGAGGGGTGGGGTGAGCAGTTCTTC.

This chain uses TRBV5-4 with TRBJ2-1; D gene unclear. Trimming removed 1 base from V and 2 bases from J, with 4 bases in between. The CDR3 runs to 13 residues. Germline V gene sequence: CDR1 SGHNT, CDR2 YYREEE (reference sequence). CDR3 amino acids: CASSLSPYNEQFF. As DNA, the CDR3 is TGTGCCAGCAGCTTGAGTCCCTACAATGAGCAGTTCTTC.

V and J are TRBV27 and TRBJ2-1; D ambiguous. This CDR3 region has 15 residues. Germline V gives CDR1 MNHEY, CDR2 SMNVEV (reference sequence). Trimming removed 9 bases at V and 3 bases at J, with 18 bases between. This CDR3 reads CASRLKASGYNEQFF. The CDR3 bases are TGTGCCAGTCGCCTGAAAGCGTCAGGCTACAATGAGCAGTTCTTC.

This clone was picked up one time. J is TRBJ1-4 and V is TRBV7-8; D is undetermined. The CDR3 has 14 residues. Between the trimmed V and J ends, which lost 5 bases and 5 bases, there was a span of 12 bases. The germline gives CDR1 SGHVS, CDR2 FQNEAQ. CDR3 bases: TGTGCCAGCAGCGCTGGGAGCGTGAATGAAAAACTGTTTTTT. Residues: CASSAGSVNEKLFF.

V is TRBV24-1 and J is TRBJ1-2, with 7 bases identical to TRBD1. Germline V CDR1 and CDR2: KGHDR, SFDVKD. This CDR3 spans 16 amino acids. Trimming at V came to 5 bases and at J to 7 bases, leaving 15 bases not matched to a gene. The DNA of the CDR3 is TGTGCCACCAGTGGTAATCCCGGGACAGACGTGGCTGGCTACACCTTC. This gives the protein CATSGNPGTDVAGYTF.

In its sample, this clone was seen a few times. V gene TRBV6-2 or TRBV6-3 combines with J gene TRBJ1-2; D might be TRBD1 (5 bases). The V end was cut by 4 bases, the J end by 4 bases, with 16 bases between. Per germline, CDR1 MNHEY and CDR2 SVGEGT. This CDR3 is built from 15 residues. CDR3 nucleotide sequence: TGTGCCAGCAGTTCATGGGGGTTTCAGTTCTATGGCTACACCTTC. The encoded protein is CASSSWGFQFYGYTF.

The V gene is TRBV7-6, the J gene TRBJ1-5, with D hard to call. Trimming cost V 1 base and J 5 bases, with 6 bases left between them. CDR1 is SGHVS and CDR2 is FNYEAQ in the germline V gene. This CDR3 comprises 13 residues. CDR3 coding DNA: TGTGCCAGCAGCTTAGGTCTGGATCAGCCCCAGCATTTT. Amino acid sequence: CASSLGLDQPQHF.

The chain couples TRBV9 to TRBJ1-1; D perhaps matches TRBD1 (6 bases). CDR1 is SGDLS, CDR2 YYNGEE, per germline. The germline V and J ends were trimmed by 3 bases and 1 base, with 13 bases remaining between them. CDR3 size: 15 residues. The CDR3 loop reads CASSDKGGGNTEAFF. CDR3 in DNA: TGTGCCAGCAGCGACAAAGGGGGTGGGAACACTGAAGCTTTCTTT. Full variable domain (rest looked up from reference TRBV9 and TRBJ1-1): DSGVTQTPKHLITATGQRVTLRCSPRSGDLSVYWYQQSLDQGLQFLIQYYNGEERAKGNILERFSAQQFPDLHSELNLSSLELGDSALYFCASSDKGGGNTEAFFGQGTRLTVV.

The chain couples TRBV9 to TRBJ2-5; D possibly matches TRBD1 or TRBD2 (5 bases each). The V gene lost 2 bases and the J gene lost 2 bases, with 10 bases spanning the gap. Germline V gives CDR1 SGDLS, CDR2 YYNGEE. The CDR3 has 14 residues. The CDR3 is CASSVGRQQETQYF. In DNA form, the CDR3 reads TGTGCCAGCAGCGTGGGACGGCAACAAGAGACCCAGTACTTC.

This clone was counted once. The rearrangement links TRBV29-1 to TRBJ2-2; D is unclear. The CDR3 has 11 amino acids. From germline, CDR1 is SQVTM and CDR2 ANQGSEA. The V end was cut by 8 bases, the J end by 6 bases, with 10 bases between. The CDR3 sequence is CSLRDSGELFF. For the CDR3, the DNA is TGCAGCCTACGAGATTCCGGGGAGCTGTTTTTT.

This clone was detected once. The chain carries TRBV11-3 and TRBJ2-2; tentative D call: TRBD1 (6 bases). This CDR3 spans 15 amino acids. Germline loops: CDR1 SGHNT, CDR2 YENEEA. Trimming took off 3 bases at V and 2 bases at J, with 10 bases between the two ends. Written as DNA, the CDR3 is TGTGCCAGCAGCTTCAGGACAGAAAACACCGGGGAGCTGTTTTTT. It specifies CASSFRTENTGELFF. Full variable domain (outside the CDR3, taken from reference TRBV11-3 and TRBJ2-2): EAGVVQSPRYKIIEKKQPVAFWCNPISGHNTLYWYLQNLGQGPELLIRYENEEAVDDSQLPKDRFSAERLKGVDSTLKIQPAELGDSAVYLCASSFRTENTGELFFGEGSRLTVL.

V is TRBV7-6 and J is TRBJ1-4, with 7 bases lining up with TRBD1. This CDR3 is 15 amino acids long. The V gene's germline CDR1 is SGHVS and CDR2 FNYEAQ. Trimming took 4 bases from V and 7 from J; bases not matched to a gene: 9. The CDR3 spells CASSSTDRVGEKLFF. The CDR3 nucleotides are TGTGCCAGCAGCTCAACCGACAGGGTGGGTGAAAAACTGTTTTTT.

The V call is TRBV7-2, the J call TRBJ2-4; 16 bases agree with TRBD2. This CDR3 is built from 17 residues. The junction had 13 bases not matched to a gene; V was cut back by 5 bases and J by 12 bases. Germline lookup yields CDR1 SGHTA and CDR2 FQGNSA. CDR3 sequence (DNA): TGTGCCAGCAGCAGGTCGGGACTAGCGGGAGGGCCCATCAATCAGTACTTC. Protein product: CASSRSGLAGGPINQYF.